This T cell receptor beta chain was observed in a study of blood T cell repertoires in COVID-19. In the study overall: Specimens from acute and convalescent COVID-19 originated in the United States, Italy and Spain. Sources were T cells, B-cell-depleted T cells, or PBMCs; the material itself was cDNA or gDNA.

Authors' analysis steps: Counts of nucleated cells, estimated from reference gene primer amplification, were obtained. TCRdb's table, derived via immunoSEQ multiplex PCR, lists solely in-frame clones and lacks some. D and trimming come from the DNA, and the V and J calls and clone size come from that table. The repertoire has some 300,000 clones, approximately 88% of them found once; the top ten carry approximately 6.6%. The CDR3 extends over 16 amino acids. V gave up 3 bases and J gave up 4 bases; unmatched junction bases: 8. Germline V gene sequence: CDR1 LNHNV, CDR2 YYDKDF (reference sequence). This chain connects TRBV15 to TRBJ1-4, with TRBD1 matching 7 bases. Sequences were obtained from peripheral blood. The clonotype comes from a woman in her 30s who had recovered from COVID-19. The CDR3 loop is CATSRVLGQFNEKLFF. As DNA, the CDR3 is TGTGCCACCAGCAGGGTATTGGGACAGTTTAATGAAAAACTGTTTTTT.